One sample yielded the 23 T cell receptor beta chains listed below, sequenced in a study of preoperative IRX-2 immunotherapy in early breast cancer. Some clones are missing from TCRdb's copy, which holds only in-frame ones; the method was immunoSEQ multiplex PCR. The sample lists roughly 93,000 clones, around 86% occurring once. Noted treatment: preoperative locoregional IRX-2 cytokine immunotherapy. The input for sequencing was tumor tissue, taken after IRX-2 immunotherapy. These TCRs come from a human donor with breast cancer.

The rearrangement links TRBV6-8 to TRBJ1-2; 10 positions agree with TRBD1. Trimming cost V 5 bases and J 6 bases; bases outside gene matches: 6. In germline, CDR1 is MNHGY, CDR2 SAAAGT. This CDR3 is 14 amino acids long. As DNA, the CDR3 is TGTGCCAGCAGTCTACAGACAGGGGGCCATGGCTACACCTTC. Translated, it gives CASSLQTGGHGYTF.

Turning to this clone: Germline and junction disagree at one end, which may indicate a read error. The chain couples TRBV6-4 to TRBJ1-1; D not certain. The CDR3 sequence is 11 residues long. Germline CDR1 is MRHNA and CDR2 is SNTAGT. The CDR3 spells CASSSKGREIF. The CDR3 DNA sequence: TGTGCCAGCAGTTCTAAAGGTCGGGAGATCTTT.

V is TRBV23-1 and J is TRBJ1-2, with TRBD1 matching over 7 bases. Being an ORF, TRBV23-1 has a function that is uncertain. This CDR3 region has 13 residues. V lost 6 bases and J lost 2; bases outside the gene matches: 3. CDR3 residues: CASSLDRNYGYTF. The CDR3 DNA follows: TGCGCCAGCAGCTTGGACAGGAACTATGGCTACACCTTC.

The V gene is TRBV19, the J gene TRBJ2-3; D is possibly TRBD2 (7 bases). CDR1 LNHDA and CDR2 SQIVND come from the germline V gene (reference sequence). Trimming removed 6 bases from V and 2 bases from J, with 21 bases in between. The CDR3 is 17 residues long. For the CDR3, the DNA is TGTGCCAGTAGGGATGAGGGATCGGGGGGCCTCACAGATACGCAGTATTTT. Amino acid sequence: CASRDEGSGGLTDTQYF.

The CDR3 DNA follows: TGTGCCAGCACCCTGCAGAGGGCCAACTATGGCTACACCTTC. Its protein is CASTLQRANYGYTF. This sequence joins TRBV28 and TRBJ1-2; D uncertain. The CDR3 has 14 amino acids. Germline V lookup: CDR1 MDHEN, CDR2 SYDVKM. Trimming shortened V by 7 bases and J by 2 bases, and 14 bases separated the two germline ends.

The V and J genes are TRBV18 and TRBJ1-1; 7 bases are a match to TRBD1. V was pared by 1 base and J by 4 bases, with 0 bases of the junction left unmatched. The length of the CDR3 is 13 residues. Germline assignment: CDR1 KGHSH and CDR2 LQKENI. This CDR3 is CASSPQGATEAFF. CDR3 nucleotide sequence: TGTGCCAGCTCACCACAGGGGGCCACTGAAGCTTTCTTT.

In DNA form, the CDR3 reads TGTGCCACCAGCAGAGATCCGGGACTAGCTCTGAAGACCCAGTACTTC. The encoded protein is CATSRDPGLALKTQYF. The rearrangement links TRBV15 to TRBJ2-5; 9 nucleotides agree with TRBD2. Trimming at V came to 0 bases and at J to 6 bases, leaving 8 bases not matched to a gene. The CDR3 runs to 16 residues. CDR1 and CDR2 (germline): LNHNV, YYDKDF (reference sequence).

The chain links TRBV6-8 to TRBJ1-2; D remains unclear. CDR1 is MNHGY, CDR2 SAAAGT, per germline. The V and J ends lost 0 bases and 7 bases respectively, with 15 bases between them. The CDR3 runs to 15 residues. The CDR3 nucleotides read TGTGCCAGCAGTTACTCGGGCCAGCCCCGTGGTGGCTACACCTTC. Its protein is CASSYSGQPRGGYTF.

The chain has TRBV22-1 and TRBJ2-5; the table's D call of TRBD2 was not tested on the DNA. TRBV22-1 is assigned pseudogene status. The CDR3 is 12 residues long. The CDR3 nucleotides are TGTGCCAGCAAAGCGGGGGGTAAGACCCAGTACTTC. It is translated as CASKAGGKTQYF.

This chain joins TRBV9 and TRBJ2-7; D is unclear. The CDR3 totals 14 residues. The V and J ends lost 5 bases and 6 bases respectively, with 18 bases between them. CDR1 is SGDLS and CDR2 is YYNGEE in the germline V gene. CDR3 in amino acids: CASSLGGDYTEQYF. As DNA, the CDR3 is TGTGCCAGCAGTTTAGGCGGTGATTATACCGAGCAGTACTTC.

The rearrangement joins TRBV11-3 to TRBJ1-4, with a tentative D call TRBD1 (5 bases). The CDR3 is made up of 15 amino acids. V gave up 1 base and J gave up 10 bases, with 16 bases separating them. Per the germline V gene, CDR1 is SGHNT and CDR2 is YENEEA. The CDR3 region is CASSLGVGGRGKLFF. In nucleotides, the CDR3 is TGTGCCAGCAGCTTAGGAGTCGGGGGACGAGGAAAACTGTTTTTT.

J is TRBJ1-1 and V is TRBV30; 9 positions match TRBD1. The J segment lost 1 base and the V segment lost 1 base, leaving 7 bases of the junction unmatched. Germline values: CDR1 GTSNPN, CDR2 SVGIG (reference sequence). The CDR3 runs 16 residues. CDR3 nucleotides: TGTGCCTGGAGTGGAGGGACAGGGTTACGGAACACTGAAGCTTTCTTT. It encodes CAWSGGTGLRNTEAFF.

This clone is categorized as medium-sized. The J gene is TRBJ1-6, the V gene TRBV6-8, with D hard to call. The germline V gene has CDR1 MNHGY and CDR2 SAAAGT. Trimming pared 6 bases from V and 10 bases from J, leaving 13 bases between. The length of the CDR3 is 13 residues. The DNA for the CDR3 is TGTGCCAGCAGCACGTCCAAGAGCTCACCCCTCCACTTT. Protein product: CASSTSKSSPLHF.

The chain carries TRBV23-1 and TRBJ1-5, with a tentative D call TRBD1 (5 bases). TRBV23-1 is identified as an open reading frame with a role that is uncertain. CDR3 length: 15 residues. The germline V and J ends were trimmed by 6 bases and 5 bases, with 17 bases remaining between them. The CDR3 spells CASSHPGGGDQPQHF. The DNA for the CDR3 is TGCGCCAGCAGCCACCCGGGGGGAGGAGATCAGCCCCAGCATTTT.

CDR3 in DNA: TGTGCCAGCTCACCTCAACAGGGAGGAGAGACCCAGTACTTC. Translation: CASSPQQGGETQYF. The V call is TRBV18, the J call TRBJ2-5; D tentatively reads TRBD1 or TRBD2 (6 bases each). The CDR3 spans 14 residues. Germline V gives CDR1 KGHSH, CDR2 LQKENI. V lost 3 bases to trimming and J lost 4 bases, with 12 bases between them.

This chain links TRBV12-2 with TRBJ2-3; the table's TRBD2 call for D was not verified on the DNA. TRBV12-2 is assigned pseudogene status. The CDR3 is made up of 15 amino acids. The CDR3 region is CASQGTRRDQTTQYF. CDR3 DNA sequence: TGTGCCAGTCAAGGGACTCGGCGAGATCAGACTACGCAGTATTTT.

The V call is TRBV6-8, the J call TRBJ1-3; unclear D gene. Germline loops: CDR1 MNHGY, CDR2 SAAAGT. CDR3 length equals 15 residues. The V and J ends lost 4 bases and 0 bases respectively, with 10 bases between them. CDR3 bases: TGTGCCAGCAGTTCCGCCAGCAACTCTGGAAACACCATATATTTT. This encodes CASSSASNSGNTIYF.

This chain connects TRBV18 to TRBJ1-5; D is uncertain. This CDR3 region has 14 residues. V gave up 2 bases and J gave up 6 bases, with 11 bases separating them. Germline CDR1 is KGHSH and CDR2 is LQKENI. CDR3 sequence reads: CASSPGGPGQPQHF. Here the CDR3 DNA reads TGTGCCAGCTCACCAGGAGGGCCAGGTCAGCCCCAGCATTTT.

The chain employs TRBV5-1 and TRBJ2-3, with 10 bases identical to TRBD2. The junction had 5 bases not matched to a gene; V was cut back by 2 bases and J by 2 bases. Germline CDR1 reads SGHRS; CDR2 reads YFSETQ. The CDR3 spans 16 residues. The CDR3 DNA is TGCGCCAGCAGCTTCTGGACTAGCGGATACACAGATACGCAGTATTTT. Protein sequence: CASSFWTSGYTDTQYF.

This clone was recorded once. The genes are TRBV19 and TRBJ2-5; 8 bases map to TRBD1. Germline V gives CDR1 LNHDA, CDR2 SQIVND (reference sequence). V shed 4 bases, J shed 5 bases, and the junction held 9 bases outside the gene matches. The CDR3 runs to 15 residues. CDR3 residues: CASSTHRGDKETQYF. In DNA form, the CDR3 reads TGTGCCAGTAGTACCCACAGGGGGGACAAGGAGACCCAGTACTTC.

This chain links TRBV6-4 with TRBJ2-3, with 8 bases lining up with TRBD1. The CDR3 runs to 13 residues. Trimming took 4 bases from V and 3 from J; bases not matched to a gene: 0. CDR1 and CDR2 (germline): MRHNA, SNTAGT. The CDR3: CASSGQGTDTQYF. The DNA of the CDR3 is TGTGCCAGCAGTGGACAGGGGACAGATACGCAGTATTTT.

The chain carries TRBV5-1 and TRBJ1-2; D is ambiguous. This CDR3 comprises 15 residues. Germline CDR1 and CDR2: SGHRS and YFSETQ. Trimming took off 8 bases at V and 0 bases at J, with 17 bases between the two ends. The DNA for the CDR3 is TGCGCCAGTTCGAAAGACCGACCGACTAACTATGGCTACACCTTC. Its translation is CASSKDRPTNYGYTF.

The chain links TRBV28 to TRBJ1-2, with D unresolved. V lost 4 bases to trimming and J lost 0 bases, with 9 bases between them. This CDR3 is 14 amino acids long. Germline V gene lookup returns CDR1 MDHEN and CDR2 SYDVKM. The CDR3 sequence is CASSWEGANYGYTF. The CDR3 DNA reads as TGTGCCAGCAGTTGGGAAGGTGCTAACTATGGCTACACCTTC.